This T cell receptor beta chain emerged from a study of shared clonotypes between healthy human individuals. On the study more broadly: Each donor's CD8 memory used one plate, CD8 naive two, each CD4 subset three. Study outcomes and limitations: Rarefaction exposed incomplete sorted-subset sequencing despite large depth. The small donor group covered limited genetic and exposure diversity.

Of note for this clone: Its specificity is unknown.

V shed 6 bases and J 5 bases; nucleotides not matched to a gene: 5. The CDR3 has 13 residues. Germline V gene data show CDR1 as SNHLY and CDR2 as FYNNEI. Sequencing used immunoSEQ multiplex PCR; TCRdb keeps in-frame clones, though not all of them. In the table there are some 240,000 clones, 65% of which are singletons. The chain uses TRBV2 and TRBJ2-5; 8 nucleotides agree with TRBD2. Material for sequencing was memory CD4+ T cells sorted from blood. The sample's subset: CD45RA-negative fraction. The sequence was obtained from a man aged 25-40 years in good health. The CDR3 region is CASRGLARETQYF. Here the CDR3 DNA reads TGTGCCAGCAGAGGACTAGCTAGGGAGACCCAGTACTTC.